This T cell receptor beta chain is drawn from a study of T-cell memory formation after mild COVID-19. TCRdb reprocessed the 5' RACE reads via MiXCR and lists one record per CDR3 protein. Among 300,000 to 400,000 distinct CDR3 sequences listed, around 27% were seen once. Study outcomes and limitations: Among clones contracting day 15 to 85, CD4/CD8 was balanced, whereas later expanders leaned CD4+. Clonal second-wave expansions that peaked on day 37 had unconfirmed SARS-CoV-2 specificity. Shrinking CD4+ clones were chiefly CM and EM; CD8+ ones were chiefly EMRA. Pre-infection memory harbored some responding clones, suggesting cross-reactive memory joined.

J was trimmed by 2 bases and V by 5 bases; bases with no gene match: 10. Germline V gives CDR1 SGHTA, CDR2 FQGNSA. This CDR3 has 18 residues. This clonotype came up a few times. Its antigen is unknown. This TCR was sampled from an adult woman who had mild COVID-19 (a few samples of this study predate the infection). Cell type and time point are not known. V and J are TRBV7-2 and TRBJ2-7; 15 bases fit TRBD2. The sequenced sample consisted of PBMCs or a T cell subset sorted from them (not recorded which). CDR3 amino acids: CASSRGLAGGPTPYEQYF. As DNA, the CDR3 is TGTGCCAGCAGCCGGGGACTAGCGGGAGGACCAACTCCCTACGAGCAGTACTTC.